The clone carrying this T cell receptor (beta chain) was found a few times. The target antigen is unknown. This sample was taken from a study of T-cell memory formation after mild COVID-19. Study-level findings and limits: There were some responding clones in pre-infection memory, which suggested that cross-reactive memory had joined. CD4+ clones that contracted lay mainly in CM and EM; CD8+ ones lay in EMRA.

Sample barcodes and UMIs were carried by the TCR alpha and TCR beta cDNA libraries that 5'RACE generated with constant-segment primers. MiXCR was run by TCRdb on the 5' RACE reads, yielding one entry per CDR3 protein. Of around 45,000 distinct CDR3 sequences listed, approximately 9.6% are singletons. This TCR came from an adult woman who had mild COVID-19 (a few samples of this study predate the infection). Cell type and time point are not known. The sequencing input was PBMCs or a T cell subset sorted from them (not recorded which).

CDR3 residues: CASSLTTGAGYGYTF. The CDR3 coding sequence is TGTGCCAGCAGTTTGACTACAGGGGCAGGGTATGGCTACACCTTC. The rearrangement links TRBV27 to TRBJ1-2, with 7 nucleotides matching TRBD1. The germline CDR1 and CDR2 sequences are MNHEY and SMNVEV (reference sequence). The trim removed 3 bases at V and 5 bases at J, leaving 9 bases unmatched. This CDR3 has 15 amino acids.